These 30 T cell receptor beta chains originate from one sample sequenced in a study of high-grade serous ovarian cancer treatment subgroups. Tumor samples were obtained before definitive surgery or chemotherapy. Using immunoSEQ multiplex PCR, the repertoire was profiled, and TCRdb retains in-frame clones only, with some absent. The data show around 37,000 clones, around 80% seen once. Sequencing input: tumor tissue. The receptors were sampled from a human donor with high-grade serous ovarian cancer.

This rearrangement joins TRBV20-1 to TRBJ2-3; D might be TRBD2 (6 bases). Germline V CDR1 and CDR2: DFQATT, SNEGSKA (reference sequence). The CDR3 length is 10 residues. The CDR3 region has the DNA TGCAGGGTGGGGACTCCTACGCAGTATTTT. This encodes CRVGTPTQYF.

V and J are TRBV5-4 and TRBJ1-2, with D unclear. The CDR3 has 13 amino acids. V was trimmed by 0 bases and J by 6 bases, leaving 9 bases between them. CDR1 and CDR2 from the germline V gene are SGHNT and YYREEE (reference sequence). Written as DNA, the CDR3 is TGTGCCAGCAGCTTGGGAGGTGTACATGGCTACACCTTC. This encodes CASSLGGVHGYTF.

To note about this clone: One junction end disagrees with the germline gene, perhaps due to a read error. The chain joins TRBV5-4 to TRBJ2-2; a weak D match, TRBD2 (6 bases). Germline CDR1 SGHNT, CDR2 YYREEE (reference sequence). The CDR3 spans 16 residues. The CDR3 sequence: CASSQERGLLTGELFF. As DNA, the CDR3 is TGCGCCAGCAGCCAAGAAAGGGGACTCCTCACCGGGGAGCTGTTTTTT.

The chain links TRBV11-3 to TRBJ1-5; D remains unclear. CDR1 is SGHNT, CDR2 YENEEA, per germline. This CDR3 has 15 amino acids. Trimming took off 2 bases at V and 3 bases at J, with 11 bases between the two ends. The CDR3 reads CASSLRYSYNQPQHF. The CDR3 DNA reads as TGTGCCAGCAGCTTAAGATACAGCTACAATCAGCCCCAGCATTTT.

CDR3 protein: CASSMSPNQPQHF. The CDR3, as DNA: TGTGCCAGTAGTATGTCACCTAATCAGCCCCAGCATTTT. The chain carries TRBV19 and TRBJ1-5; D not resolved. There are 13 residues in the CDR3. V lost 3 bases and J 4 bases, leaving 7 bases between the germline ends. In germline, CDR1 is LNHDA, CDR2 SQIVND (reference sequence).

CDR3 nucleotide sequence: TGCGCCAGCAGCCCCAAGAATCTCGGGAACACTGAAGCTTTCTTT. Translating it yields CASSPKNLGNTEAFF. The J gene is TRBJ1-1, the V gene TRBV5-1, with D unresolved. V was shortened by 4 bases and J by 1 base, with 14 bases between the two germline ends. In germline, CDR1 is SGHRS, CDR2 YFSETQ. CDR3 length: 15 residues.

The sample holds a few counts of this clone. The CDR3 nucleotides are TGTGCCGGGAGGAGGGGACCGAACACTGAAGCTTTCTTT. Translating it yields CAGRRGPNTEAFF. The genes are TRBV6-5 and TRBJ1-1; weak D call: TRBD1 (5 bases). Trimming pared 11 bases from V and 1 base from J, leaving 14 bases between. Germline loops: CDR1 MNHEY, CDR2 SVGAGI. This CDR3 is built from 13 residues.

This CDR3 is CASSLGTSGVHETQYF. For the CDR3, the DNA is TGTGCCAGCAGCCTCGGGACTAGCGGGGTCCACGAGACCCAGTACTTC. This rearrangement joins TRBV7-9 to TRBJ2-5; 13 positions agree with TRBD2. Losses at the gene ends were 5 bases for V and 5 bases for J; bases not matched to a gene: 8. Germline V gene lookup returns CDR1 SEHNR and CDR2 FQNEAQ (reference sequence). The length of the CDR3 is 16 residues.

This chain connects TRBV11-3 to TRBJ1-1; no clear D gene. Germline loops: CDR1 SGHNT, CDR2 YENEEA. This CDR3 contains 14 residues. With 5 bases removed from V and 0 bases from J, the gap between germline ends came to 10 bases. This CDR3 is CASSTALMNTEAFF. CDR3 in DNA: TGTGCCAGCAGCACGGCACTAATGAACACTGAAGCTTTCTTT.

The chain employs TRBV4-3 and TRBJ2-6, with D possibly matching TRBD1 (6 bases). The CDR3 is made up of 15 amino acids. CDR1 and CDR2 from the germline V gene are LGHNA and YSLEER. V lost 5 bases to trimming and J lost 1 base, with 9 bases between them. DNA of the CDR3: TGCGCCAGCAGCAACGGACAGTCTGGGGCCAACGTCCTGACTTTC. Its protein product is CASSNGQSGANVLTF.

This chain connects TRBV5-1 to TRBJ2-7; D possibly uses TRBD1 or TRBD2 (5 bases each). The CDR3 is 14 residues long. Trimming shortened V by 0 bases and J by 2 bases, and 9 bases separated the two germline ends. The germline gives CDR1 SGHRS, CDR2 YFSETQ. CDR3 nucleotides: TGCGCCAGCAGCTTGGGAGGGGAGCCCTACGAGCAGTACTTC. Its protein is CASSLGGEPYEQYF.

This clone was seen only once. V usage is TRBV5-6 and J usage is TRBJ1-5, with D possibly being TRBD1 (5 bases). This CDR3 has 14 residues. Germline assignment: CDR1 SGHDT and CDR2 YYEEEE. V dropped 2 bases and J dropped 1 base, with 7 bases sitting between them. CDR3 coding DNA: TGTGCCAGCAGCTTCGGGGGGAGCAATCAGCCCCAGCATTTT. This translates into CASSFGGSNQPQHF.

The J gene is TRBJ2-5, the V gene TRBV23-1; D unclear. Being an ORF, TRBV23-1 has a function that is uncertain. The V and J ends lost 2 bases and 1 base respectively, with 17 bases between them. CDR3 length equals 17 residues. CDR3 nucleotide sequence: TGCGCCAGCAGTCAACCGATGTCGTGGCAGTGCCAAGAGACCCAGTACTTC. Its protein product is CASSQPMSWQCQETQYF.

The rearrangement joins TRBV18 to TRBJ1-1; unclear D gene. V was trimmed by 4 bases and J by 4 bases, leaving 13 bases between them. The CDR3 sequence is 14 residues long. CDR1 is KGHSH and CDR2 is LQKENI in the germline V gene. The CDR3 region is CASSRPGMGTEAFF. In DNA, the CDR3 is TGTGCCAGCTCACGTCCTGGGATGGGCACTGAAGCTTTCTTT.

The J gene is TRBJ2-7, the V gene TRBV27, with 8 bases matching TRBD2. The junction had 4 bases not matched to a gene; V was cut back by 3 bases and J by 0 bases. Germline V gene sequence: CDR1 MNHEY, CDR2 SMNVEV (reference sequence). The CDR3 has 15 residues. The CDR3 DNA follows: TGTGCCAGCAGTTTCGGGGGGGAACTCTCCTACGAGCAGTACTTC. As protein: CASSFGGELSYEQYF.

This chain connects TRBV4-3 to TRBJ1-5; D ambiguous. The CDR3 covers 13 residues. Germline CDR1 reads LGHNA; CDR2 reads YSLEER. The germline V and J ends were trimmed by 0 bases and 14 bases, with 14 bases remaining between them. The CDR3 loop reads CASSQDRGQTKHF. The CDR3 DNA follows: TGCGCCAGCAGCCAAGATCGCGGGCAGACGAAGCATTTT.

This clone was observed a few times. The chain combines TRBV28 with TRBJ2-7; maybe TRBD1 (6 bases). The CDR3 loop spans 13 amino acids. Germline V gene sequence: CDR1 MDHEN, CDR2 SYDVKM. Trimming shortened V by 6 bases and J by 3 bases, and 12 bases separated the two germline ends. The CDR3 sequence is CASSLSRGYEQYF. The CDR3 DNA is TGTGCCAGCAGCTTAAGCAGGGGCTACGAGCAGTACTTC.

The chain employs TRBV6-1 and TRBJ1-5, with 8 bases that match TRBD1. The V gene's germline CDR1 is MNHNS and CDR2 SASEGT. V shed 7 bases and J 3 bases; nucleotides not matched to a gene: 5. CDR3 size: 14 residues. The CDR3: CASIQGQANQPQHF. The CDR3 bases are TGTGCCAGCATACAGGGACAGGCCAATCAGCCCCAGCATTTT.

The chain joins TRBV5-4 to TRBJ1-4; TRBD1 matches at 7 bases. With 3 bases clipped from V and 8 bases from J, the junction kept 10 bases outside the gene matches. The germline V gene encodes CDR1 SGHNT and CDR2 YYREEE (reference sequence). CDR3 length: 15 residues. CDR3 amino acids: CASSSATGTGEKLFF. The DNA of the CDR3 is TGTGCCAGCAGCTCCGCGACAGGGACTGGGGAAAAACTGTTTTTT.

V and J are TRBV9 and TRBJ1-1, with a possible D match to TRBD1 (6 bases). V was clipped by 0 bases and J by 6 bases, with 9 bases between them. The germline V gene encodes CDR1 SGDLS and CDR2 YYNGEE. The CDR3 sequence is 13 residues long. The CDR3 here is CASSVDRDAEAFF. The CDR3 DNA is TGTGCCAGCAGCGTAGACAGGGATGCTGAAGCTTTCTTT.

V is TRBV30 and J is TRBJ2-1; tentative D call: TRBD2 (5 bases). Germline V gene sequence: CDR1 GTSNPN, CDR2 SVGIG (reference sequence). Trimming removed 8 bases from V and 9 bases from J, with 11 bases in between. The CDR3 consists of 10 residues. Written as DNA, the CDR3 is TGTGCCCAAGGGCGGGTTGAGCAGTTCTTC. Translating it yields CAQGRVEQFF.

This chain links TRBV4-2 with TRBJ2-5; weak D call: TRBD1 (6 bases). The germline gives CDR1 LGHNA, CDR2 YNFKEQ. Deletions cut 0 bases from V and 4 bases from J, with 12 bases between. The CDR3 has 15 amino acids. In DNA form, the CDR3 reads TGTGCCAGCAGCCAAGATGGAGGACAGCGAGAGACCCAGTACTTC. Protein: CASSQDGGQRETQYF.

This clone appeared once. This chain joins TRBV9 and TRBJ2-3; 10 bases agree with TRBD2. The trim removed 0 bases at V and 3 bases at J, leaving 4 bases unmatched. Germline CDR1 reads SGDLS; CDR2 reads YYNGEE. The CDR3 covers 16 residues. Written as DNA, the CDR3 is TGTGCCAGCAGCGTAGAAATAGCGGGAGGAACAGATACGCAGTATTTT. It translates to CASSVEIAGGTDTQYF.

This sequence joins TRBV7-2 and TRBJ2-1; 7 positions agree with TRBD2. The CDR3 is 15 amino acids. The V and J ends lost 2 bases and 7 bases, in that order; junction bases with no gene match: 8. Germline V gene sequence: CDR1 SGHTA, CDR2 FQGNSA. The CDR3 spells CASSLRREEWNEQFF. The CDR3 nucleotides read TGTGCCAGCAGCTTAAGACGGGAGGAGTGGAATGAGCAGTTCTTC. Looking up the rest from reference TRBV7-2 and TRBJ2-1 gives the full variable domain: GAGVSQSPSNKVTEKGKDVELRCDPISGHTALYWYRQSLGQGLEFLIYFQGNSAPDKSGLPSDRFSAERTGGSVSTLTIQRTQQEDSAVYLCASSLRREEWNEQFFGPGTRLTVL.

The J gene is TRBJ2-4, the V gene TRBV9; 13 nucleotides align to TRBD2. There are 17 residues in the CDR3. Looked up from germline, CDR1 is SGDLS and CDR2 is YYNGEE. The V segment lost 3 bases and the J segment 7 bases; nucleotides outside the gene matches: 10. The CDR3 region is CASSGGTSGMKSNIQYF. The CDR3 coding sequence is TGTGCCAGCAGCGGCGGGACTAGCGGGATGAAATCGAACATTCAGTACTTC.

The chain combines TRBV30 with TRBJ2-1; D unresolved. With 3 bases removed from V and 0 bases from J, the gap between germline ends came to 12 bases. CDR1 is GTSNPN and CDR2 is SVGIG in the germline V gene (reference sequence). The CDR3 spans 15 residues. The CDR3, as DNA: TGTGCCTGGAGGCTGGACCTCCTCTCCTACAATGAGCAGTTCTTC. It is translated as CAWRLDLLSYNEQFF. Full variable domain (outside the CDR3, taken from reference TRBV30 and TRBJ2-1): SQTIHQWPATLVQPVGSPLSLECTVEGTSNPNLYWYRQAAGRGLQLLFYSVGIGQISSEVPQNLSASRPQDRQFILSSKKLLLSDSGFYLCAWRLDLLSYNEQFFGPGTRLTVL.

V and J are TRBV7-9 and TRBJ1-2, with D unclear. CDR1 SEHNR and CDR2 FQNEAQ come from the germline V gene (reference sequence). Trimming pared 0 bases from V and 4 bases from J, leaving 3 bases between. The CDR3 totals 12 residues. The CDR3 DNA sequence: TGTGCCAGCAGCTTAGCCATCTATGGCTACACCTTC. It is translated as CASSLAIYGYTF.

V usage is TRBV29-1 and J usage is TRBJ2-7, with a possible D match to TRBD2 (7 bases). V shed 5 bases and J shed 3 bases, with 17 bases lying between them. The germline V gene encodes CDR1 SQVTM and CDR2 ANQGSEA. CDR3 length: 14 amino acids. CDR3 residues: CSVQGVGGLYEQYF. CDR3 coding DNA: TGCAGCGTTCAGGGCGTGGGGGGGCTCTACGAGCAGTACTTC.

The rearrangement links TRBV18 to TRBJ2-1; D ambiguous. V was shortened by 2 bases and J by 4 bases, with 6 bases between the two germline ends. CDR1 and CDR2 (germline): KGHSH, LQKENI. CDR3 length: 13 amino acids. The CDR3 region is CASSPDGYNEQFF. Here the CDR3 DNA reads TGTGCCAGCTCACCAGACGGTTACAATGAGCAGTTCTTC. Together with reference TRBV18 and TRBJ2-1, the CDR3 gives the full variable domain: NAGVMQNPRHLVRRRGQEARLRCSPMKGHSHVYWYRQLPEEGLKFMVYLQKENIIDESGMPKERFSAEFPKEGPSILRIQQVVRGDSAAYFCASSPDGYNEQFFGPGTRLTVL.

This chain links TRBV5-6 with TRBJ1-4; no clear D. CDR3 size: 14 residues. Between the trimmed V and J ends, which lost 1 base and 0 bases, there was a span of 4 bases. Germline V gives CDR1 SGHDT, CDR2 YYEEEE. In DNA form, the CDR3 reads TGTGCCAGCAGCTTGCAGGCAACTAATGAAAAACTGTTTTTT. It translates to CASSLQATNEKLFF.